This T cell receptor (beta chain) is drawn from a study of blood T cells in healthy people across ages. The CDR3 is 14 residues long. Germline CDR1 is SGDLS and CDR2 is YYNGEE. The V end was cut by 4 bases, the J end by 3 bases, with 13 bases between. A sample-barcoded 5' primer and a J-beta primer mix were used in a second PCR of roughly 7 to 11 cycles. MiXCR, applied by TCRdb to the 5' RACE reads, yields one record per CDR3 protein. The data contain 1.5 million to 2 million distinct CDR3 sequences, about 39% of them singletons. The chain carries TRBV9 and TRBJ1-1; unclear D gene. The sequenced material came from blood. The receptor's source is a human donor in good health. The CDR3 nucleotides read TGTGCCAGCAGCCTAACGGTGGGCGACACTGAAGCTTTCTTT. Translation gives CASSLTVGDTEAFF.